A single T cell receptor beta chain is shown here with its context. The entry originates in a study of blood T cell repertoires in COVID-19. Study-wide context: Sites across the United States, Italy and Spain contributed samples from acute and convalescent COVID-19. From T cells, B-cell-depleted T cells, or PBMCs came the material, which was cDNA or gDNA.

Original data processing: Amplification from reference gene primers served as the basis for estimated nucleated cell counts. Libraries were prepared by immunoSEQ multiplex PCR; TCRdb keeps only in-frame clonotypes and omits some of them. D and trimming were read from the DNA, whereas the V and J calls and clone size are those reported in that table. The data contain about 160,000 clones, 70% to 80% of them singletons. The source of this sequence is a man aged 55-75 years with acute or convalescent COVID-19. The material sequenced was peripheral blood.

CDR3 protein: CASSIGQLGYTF. For the CDR3, the DNA is TGTGCCAGTAGTATAGGACAGTTGGGCTACACCTTC. The V call is TRBV19, the J call TRBJ1-2; D is perhaps TRBD1 (5 bases). Germline V gene sequence: CDR1 LNHDA, CDR2 SQIVND (reference sequence). The CDR3 length is 12 residues. Trimming took off 1 base at V and 8 bases at J, with 8 bases between the two ends.